The 28 T cell receptor beta chains below come from one sample, sequenced in a study of blood T cells in healthy people across ages. PCR was performed a second time for roughly 7 to 12 cycles using a sample-barcoded 5' primer and a J-beta primer mix. TCRdb redid the calling of the 5' RACE reads with MiXCR, one entry per CDR3 protein. The table lists about 1.6 million distinct CDR3 sequences, about 32% of them singletons. Sequences were obtained from blood. Receptor source: a woman aged 30 to 39 in good health.

This clonotype was detected only a few times. CDR3 sequence: CASSEMDRAILGEQYF. CDR3 DNA: TGTGCCAGCAGTGAAATGGACAGGGCGATTTTAGGCGAGCAGTACTTC. This chain joins TRBV6-1 and TRBJ2-7; 8 bases are shared with TRBD1. V dropped 2 bases and J dropped 6; count of bases not matched to a gene: 12. Germline CDR1 is MNHNS and CDR2 is SASEGT. The CDR3 loop spans 16 amino acids.

This clonotype was found a few times. The chain links TRBV20-1 to TRBJ2-7, with D perhaps TRBD2 (7 bases). The J call could be wrong; TRBJ2-5 is a better fit for the DNA end. The CDR3 spans 17 residues. The V gene's germline CDR1 is DFQATT and CDR2 SNEGSKA (reference sequence). The CDR3 is CSARVLGTGGARETQYF. CDR3 nucleotides: TGCAGTGCTAGAGTTCTGGGCACTGGGGGGGCTAGGGAGACCCAGTACTTC.

In its sample, this clonotype was seen a few times. The chain couples TRBV29-1 to TRBJ1-1; unclear D gene. The CDR3 spans 15 residues. The ends were cut back, 4 bases at V and 1 base at J, with 16 bases in the middle. Germline V CDR1 and CDR2: SQVTM, ANQGSEA. The CDR3 protein is CSVVTFLAANTEAFF. For the CDR3, the DNA is TGCAGCGTTGTAACGTTTTTGGCCGCGAACACTGAAGCTTTCTTT. The full variable domain, rest sourced from reference TRBV29-1 and TRBJ1-1, is SAVISQKPSRDICQRGTSLTIQCQVDSQVTMMFWYRQQPGQSLTLIATANQGSEATYESGFVIDKFPISRPNLTFSTLTVSNMSPEDSSIYLCSVVTFLAANTEAFFGQGTRLTVV.

This chain links TRBV4-2 with TRBJ2-2, with D possibly matching TRBD2 (6 bases). Trimming left V 4 bases short and J 0 bases short, with 15 bases between. CDR1 LGHNA and CDR2 YNFKEQ come from the germline V gene. The CDR3 has 17 residues. The CDR3 is CASSLTPGVANTGELFF. CDR3 nucleotide sequence: TGTGCCAGCAGCCTCACTCCGGGGGTAGCGAACACCGGGGAGCTGTTTTTT.

This clonotype was detected a few times. The gene calls are TRBV15 and TRBJ2-5, with 12 positions matching TRBD2. The CDR3 is 16 amino acids. The ends lost 3 bases at V and 3 bases at J; junction bases unmatched: 5. Germline CDR1 and CDR2: LNHNV and YYDKDF (reference sequence). CDR3: CATSRPRLAGEETQYF. CDR3 sequence (DNA): TGTGCCACCAGCAGGCCGAGACTAGCGGGAGAAGAGACCCAGTACTTC.

This clonotype was seen many times. The rearrangement uses TRBV30 and TRBJ2-5; D is unclear. V was shortened by 4 bases and J by 7 bases, with 19 bases between the two germline ends. The CDR3 sequence is 14 residues long. Per germline, CDR1 GTSNPN and CDR2 SVGIG (reference sequence). The CDR3 here is CAWKYTPTTGTQYF. DNA for the CDR3: TGTGCCTGGAAGTACACCCCCACGACGGGGACCCAGTACTTC.

This chain joins TRBV6-1 and TRBJ1-2; D is perhaps TRBD1 (5 bases). The CDR3 spans 16 residues. CDR1 MNHNS and CDR2 SASEGT come from the germline V gene. V lost 0 bases and J lost 3, with 14 bases in between. The CDR3 sequence: CASSEASGFVHYGYTF. In nucleotides, the CDR3 is TGTGCCAGCAGTGAAGCTTCAGGGTTTGTCCACTATGGCTACACCTTC.

The chain is built from TRBV7-8 and TRBJ1-6; D uncertain. Trimming removed 5 bases at V and 9 bases at J, with 17 bases between. CDR3 length: 15 residues. Per the germline V gene, CDR1 is SGHVS and CDR2 is FQNEAQ. CDR3 coding DNA: TGTGCCAGCAGCCTTTCGATAATTACAAGTTCACCCCTCCACTTT. Protein: CASSLSIITSSPLHF.

A few counts support this clonotype. The chain uses TRBV4-1 and TRBJ1-6, with 7 bases that match TRBD1. From germline, CDR1 is MGHRA and CDR2 YSYEKL. Trimming at V came to 0 bases and at J to 10 bases, leaving 9 bases not matched to a gene. The CDR3 runs to 16 residues. CDR3 sequence reads: CASSQDRIGGWSPLHF. CDR3 coding DNA: TGCGCCAGCAGCCAAGATAGGATAGGGGGCTGGTCACCCCTCCACTTT.

This clonotype was seen more than once but under ten times. This chain joins TRBV3-1 and TRBJ1-2; no reliable D call. This CDR3 has 13 residues. V shed 0 bases and J shed 8 bases, with 10 bases lying between them. Germline CDR1 and CDR2: LGHDT and YNNKEL (reference sequence). CDR3 coding DNA: TGTGCCAGCAGCCAAGATGGTTCTACGGGCTACACCTTC. It yields the protein CASSQDGSTGYTF.

This clonotype was recorded a few times. The chain's CDR3 is CASSQTGLRETQYF. The CDR3 DNA sequence: TGCGCCAGCAGCCAAACAGGGTTAAGGGAGACCCAGTACTTC. The chain combines TRBV4-1 with TRBJ2-5; maybe TRBD1 (6 bases). This CDR3 spans 14 amino acids. Trimming stripped 2 bases from V and 5 bases from J, with 12 bases between. CDR1 and CDR2 from the germline V gene are MGHRA and YSYEKL.

This clonotype was observed many times. The gene calls are TRBV7-3 and TRBJ2-1; 11 bases align to TRBD2. Germline-derived CDR1 and CDR2 are SGHTA and FQGTGA. V trimming: 4 bases; J trimming: 6 bases; junction bases outside the gene matches: 5. The CDR3 has 15 amino acids. Here the CDR3 DNA reads TGTGCCAGCAGCTCCAGACTAGCGGGGAGCAATGAGCAGTTCTTC. This encodes CASSSRLAGSNEQFF.

This clonotype was picked up many times. The V gene is TRBV20-1, the J gene TRBJ2-7, with D hard to call. Germline values: CDR1 DFQATT, CDR2 SNEGSKA (reference sequence). The V end was cut by 6 bases, the J end by 5 bases, with 8 bases between. The length of the CDR3 is 10 residues. CDR3: CSAANHEQYF. CDR3 DNA: TGCAGTGCCGCAAATCACGAGCAGTACTTC.

The chain combines TRBV6-6 with TRBJ2-1, with TRBD2 matching over 8 bases. Looked up from germline, CDR1 is MNHNY and CDR2 is SVGAGI (reference sequence). V lost 6 bases to trimming and J lost 4 bases; unmatched junction nucleotides: 8. The CDR3 runs to 15 residues. The chain's CDR3 is CASRSPGLVYNEQFF. The CDR3 nucleotides are TGTGCCAGCAGAAGTCCGGGACTAGTGTACAATGAGCAGTTCTTC.

This clonotype was observed a few times. V and J are TRBV7-2 and TRBJ2-5, with D uncertain. Germline V gene sequence: CDR1 SGHTA, CDR2 FQGNSA. This CDR3 is built from 11 residues. Trimming stripped 6 bases from V and 7 bases from J, with 9 bases between. The CDR3 nucleotides read TGTGCCAGCAGGGTACGGTGGACCCAGTACTTC. As protein: CASRVRWTQYF.

This clonotype was observed a single time. This chain links TRBV7-3 with TRBJ2-1; 15 bases align to TRBD2. This CDR3 is built from 16 residues. Trimming removed 1 base from V and 7 bases from J; junction bases left unmatched: 2. CDR1 and CDR2 from the germline V gene are SGHTA and FQGTGA. CDR3 in DNA: TGTGCCAGCAGCTTAAGGACTAGCGGGGGGGCAAATGAGCAGTTCTTC. This encodes CASSLRTSGGANEQFF.

V is TRBV2 and J is TRBJ2-3; 10 nucleotides align to TRBD1. Losses at the gene ends were 10 bases for V and 5 bases for J; bases not matched to a gene: 15. Germline V lookup: CDR1 SNHLY, CDR2 FYNNEI. This CDR3 comprises 16 residues. CDR3 in amino acids: CANHQTGTGAVDTQYF. The CDR3 region has the DNA TGTGCCAACCACCAAACCGGGACAGGGGCAGTAGATACGCAGTATTTT.

CDR3 protein: CASSVATGGRKEKLFF. CDR3 bases: TGTGCCAGCAGCGTAGCTACCGGGGGGCGCAAAGAAAAACTGTTTTTT. This chain uses TRBV9 with TRBJ1-4; perhaps TRBD1 as D (6 bases). The CDR3 has 16 residues. Germline V lookup: CDR1 SGDLS, CDR2 YYNGEE. Between the trimmed V and J ends, which lost 0 bases and 8 bases, there was a span of 17 bases.

This clonotype has a count of ten or more. The rearrangement joins TRBV4-1 to TRBJ2-7, with a weak D call TRBD1 (5 bases). Trimming took off 8 bases at V and 1 base at J, with 12 bases between the two ends. CDR1 and CDR2 from the germline V gene are MGHRA and YSYEKL. CDR3 size: 13 residues. DNA of the CDR3: TGCGCCAGCGGCGGAGACAGATCCTACGAGCAGTACTTC. This encodes CASGGDRSYEQYF.

This clonotype was counted only a few times. The CDR3 DNA reads TGCGCCAGCAGCTCGGGCTCTAGCTCCCACTACGAGCAGTACTTC. The encoded protein is CASSSGSSSHYEQYF. The V and J genes are TRBV5-1 and TRBJ2-7; maybe TRBD2 (5 bases). The germline V gene has CDR1 SGHRS and CDR2 YFSETQ. The CDR3 length is 15 residues. V shed 3 bases and J shed 3 bases, with 16 bases lying between them.

Worth noting for this clonotype: A read error may produce the germline difference seen at one junction end. This sequence joins TRBV27 and TRBJ2-7; tentatively, D is TRBD2 (7 bases). Germline CDR1 MNHEY, CDR2 SMNVEV (reference sequence). The CDR3 runs 12 residues. This CDR3 is CAGSPGGSKQYF. The CDR3 DNA reads TGTGCCGGCAGTCCGGGGGGCAGCAAGCAGTACTTC.

About this clonotype: Germline is not matched at one junction end, which may reflect a read error. V and J are TRBV4-1 and TRBJ2-7; D may be TRBD2 (5 bases). The CDR3 contains 15 residues. Per germline, CDR1 MGHRA and CDR2 YSYEKL. The CDR3 nucleotides read TGCGCCAGCAGCCAAGATGAGGGCAGCTCCCACGAGCAGTACTTC. Translated: CASSQDEGSSHEQYF.

This clonotype was seen repeatedly, ten times or more. The chain carries TRBV20-1 and TRBJ2-4; no definite D call. Trimming left V 3 bases short and J 1 base short, with 7 bases between. The length of the CDR3 is 13 residues. Germline V gene lookup returns CDR1 DFQATT and CDR2 SNEGSKA (reference sequence). The CDR3 spells CSASLGAKNIQYF. The DNA of the CDR3 is TGCAGTGCTAGTTTGGGTGCCAAAAACATTCAGTACTTC.

This chain connects TRBV5-1 to TRBJ2-5, with 9 positions matching TRBD1. The DNA end favors TRBJ2-7, so the J call may be wrong. The CDR3 extends over 15 amino acids. Germline values: CDR1 SGHRS, CDR2 YFSETQ. The CDR3 sequence: CASSLSTDRGYEQYF. In DNA form, the CDR3 reads TGCGCCAGCAGCTTATCTACGGACAGGGGTTACGAGCAGTACTTC.

The chain couples TRBV29-1 to TRBJ2-3, with 9 bases matching TRBD2. The CDR3 has 14 amino acids. The germline gives CDR1 SQVTM, CDR2 ANQGSEA. V lost 7 bases, J lost 2 bases, and 7 bases stayed unmatched. Here the CDR3 reads CSAWTSEFTDTQYF. CDR3 bases: TGCAGCGCTTGGACTAGCGAATTCACAGATACGCAGTATTTT.

The CDR3: CASSLGVPSKPYEQYF. As DNA, the CDR3 is TGTGCCAGCAGCTTAGGAGTCCCTTCGAAACCCTACGAGCAGTACTTC. The gene calls are TRBV7-8 and TRBJ2-7; unclear D gene. Looked up from germline, CDR1 is SGHVS and CDR2 is FQNEAQ. V was clipped by 1 base and J by 2 bases, with 15 bases between them. This CDR3 comprises 16 residues.

The sample holds a few counts of this clonotype. This chain links TRBV25-1 with TRBJ2-1; D gene uncertain. Germline CDR1 is MGHDK and CDR2 is SYGVNS. The CDR3 loop spans 13 amino acids. Trimming pared 8 bases from V and 0 bases from J, leaving 8 bases between. The CDR3 sequence: CASSDASYNEQFF. CDR3 nucleotide sequence: TGTGCCAGCTCGGACGCCTCCTACAATGAGCAGTTCTTC.

This chain uses TRBV4-1 with TRBJ1-2; a possible D gene is TRBD1 (5 bases). V lost 3 bases, J lost 4 bases, and 6 bases lay in between. The CDR3 totals 12 residues. Germline assignment: CDR1 MGHRA and CDR2 YSYEKL. The CDR3 spells CASSQTAYGYTF. CDR3 coding DNA: TGCGCCAGCAGCCAGACAGCCTATGGCTACACCTTC.